A single sample is the source of the 30 T cell receptor beta chains below, sequenced in a study of T cell repertoires in cytomegalovirus infection. TCRdb passed the reads through MiXCR, listing each CDR3 protein once. The sample yields approximately 600,000 distinct CDR3 sequences, approximately 40% seen once. These receptors are not linked to any known antigen. Here the sequenced sample was cultured PBMCs, taken from culture after CMV antigen stimulation. All receptors derive from a human donor in good health (CMV status not recorded). Some clones in this sample may be carry-over from other donors' samples.

V and J are TRBV20-1 and TRBJ2-5; D ambiguous. This CDR3 comprises 14 residues. The ends were cut back, 1 base at V and 5 bases at J, with 14 bases in the middle. CDR1 is DFQATT and CDR2 is SNEGSKA in the germline V gene (reference sequence). CDR3 sequence (DNA): TGCAGTGCTAGAGCTCCCCTCACTCTCGAGACCCAGTACTTC. Its protein is CSARAPLTLETQYF.

This chain joins TRBV20-1 and TRBJ1-1; D is undetermined. Germline loops: CDR1 DFQATT, CDR2 SNEGSKA (reference sequence). Trimming left V 6 bases short and J 2 bases short, with 7 bases between. This CDR3 comprises 11 residues. CDR3 coding DNA: TGCAGTGCCAGGTCTAACACTGAAGCTTTCTTT. Translating it yields CSARSNTEAFF.

The chain links TRBV6-5 to TRBJ1-2, with D hard to call. V shed 6 bases and J shed 1 base, with 12 bases lying between them. The germline CDR1 and CDR2 sequences are MNHEY and SVGAGI. The CDR3 has 14 residues. Written as DNA, the CDR3 is TGTGCCAGCAGGGACCCTTTGGTTAACTATGGCTACACCTTC. Translating it yields CASRDPLVNYGYTF.

In this sample, this clonotype turned up a few times. The chain couples TRBV27 to TRBJ2-1; tentatively, D is TRBD1 (5 bases). The V end was cut by 6 bases, the J end by 9 bases, with 15 bases between. This CDR3 region has 13 residues. The germline V gene has CDR1 MNHEY and CDR2 SMNVEV (reference sequence). The CDR3 DNA reads as TGTGCCAGCAGCTGGGGCAAGGTCGGTGAGCAGTTCTTC. Encoded protein: CASSWGKVGEQFF.

V is TRBV6-8 and J is TRBJ2-2; tentatively, D is TRBD1 or TRBD2 (5 bases each). CDR1 MNHGY and CDR2 SAAAGT come from the germline V gene. V lost 5 bases, J lost 4 bases, and 11 bases lay in between. The CDR3 length is 14 residues. CDR3 in amino acids: CASSTGTPTGELFF. The CDR3 region has the DNA TGTGCCAGCAGTACCGGGACCCCCACCGGGGAGCTGTTTTTT.

This chain's CDR3 is CASSAHGEQFF. CDR3 DNA sequence: TGTGCCAGCAGCGCCCATGGCGAGCAGTTCTTC. This chain links TRBV7-2 with TRBJ2-1; D is uncertain. The germline gives CDR1 SGHTA, CDR2 FQGNSA. Between the trimmed V and J ends, which lost 5 bases and 10 bases, there was a span of 9 bases. CDR3 length: 11 amino acids.

This clonotype was recorded a few times. V usage is TRBV6-1 and J usage is TRBJ1-3; D uncertain. CDR1 is MNHNS and CDR2 is SASEGT in the germline V gene. V lost 6 bases and J lost 0, with 6 bases in between. The CDR3 consists of 13 residues. The CDR3 coding sequence is TGTGCCAGCAGCTGGAACTCTGGAAACACCATATATTTT. This encodes CASSWNSGNTIYF.

This clonotype was picked up many times. The CDR3 loop is CASSRSGPSSYNEQFF. The CDR3 DNA sequence: TGTGCCAGCAGCCGGAGCGGGCCCAGCTCCTACAATGAGCAGTTCTTC. The rearrangement joins TRBV7-2 to TRBJ2-1; tentative D call: TRBD2 (6 bases). Germline V CDR1 and CDR2: SGHTA, FQGNSA. The CDR3 extends over 16 amino acids. V was cut by 5 bases and J by 0 bases, with 14 bases left in between.

This chain uses TRBV4-3 with TRBJ2-7; 9 bases are a match to TRBD1. CDR1 and CDR2 from the germline V gene are LGHNA and YSLEER. The CDR3 contains 14 residues. After removal of 3 bases from V and 4 bases from J, the junction contained 4 bases not matched to a gene. Here the CDR3 reads CASSHGTGQYEQYF. The CDR3 nucleotides read TGCGCCAGCAGCCACGGGACAGGGCAATACGAGCAGTACTTC.

This clonotype was recorded many times. The rearrangement links TRBV7-2 to TRBJ2-5; D might be TRBD1 (6 bases). V lost 6 bases and J 5 bases, leaving 16 bases between the germline ends. This CDR3 contains 14 residues. Germline V gives CDR1 SGHTA, CDR2 FQGNSA. The CDR3, as DNA: TGTGCCAGCAGACAAGACCAGGGGCGCGAGACCCAGTACTTC. The encoded protein is CASRQDQGRETQYF. The full variable domain, with the rest looked up from reference TRBV7-2 and TRBJ2-5, is GAGVSQSPSNKVTEKGKDVELRCDPISGHTALYWYRQSLGQGLEFLIYFQGNSAPDKSGLPSDRFSAERTGGSVSTLTIQRTQQEDSAVYLCASRQDQGRETQYFGPGTRLLVL.

J is TRBJ2-5 and V is TRBV19, with D perhaps matching TRBD1 (6 bases). Trimming pared 3 bases from V and 5 bases from J, leaving 16 bases between. Germline lookup yields CDR1 LNHDA and CDR2 SQIVND (reference sequence). The CDR3 runs 15 residues. The CDR3 sequence is CASSMRAGVGETQYF. In DNA, the CDR3 is TGTGCCAGTAGTATGCGCGCAGGGGTCGGCGAGACCCAGTACTTC.

Here the CDR3 reads CASSPDRDRDTDTQYF. DNA of the CDR3: TGCGCCAGCAGCCCAGACCGGGACAGGGACACAGATACGCAGTATTTT. The chain links TRBV4-1 to TRBJ2-3; 9 positions agree with TRBD1. The germline V gene has CDR1 MGHRA and CDR2 YSYEKL. This CDR3 contains 16 residues. The trim removed 4 bases at V and 2 bases at J, leaving 7 bases unmatched.

This clonotype was seen many times. This sequence joins TRBV7-9 and TRBJ1-2; D possibly corresponds to TRBD1 (6 bases). CDR3 length equals 14 residues. V was cut by 5 bases and J by 4 bases, with 14 bases left in between. CDR1 SEHNR and CDR2 FQNEAQ come from the germline V gene (reference sequence). The CDR3 is CASSQRQVLYGYTF. DNA of the CDR3: TGTGCCAGCAGCCAGCGACAGGTTCTCTATGGCTACACCTTC.

The rearrangement uses TRBV7-9 and TRBJ1-3, with 7 positions matching TRBD1. Per the germline V gene, CDR1 is SEHNR and CDR2 is FQNEAQ (reference sequence). V lost 3 bases to trimming and J lost 0 bases; unmatched junction nucleotides: 5. The CDR3 has 16 amino acids. CDR3: CASSLPGQSSGNTIYF. For the CDR3, the DNA is TGTGCCAGCAGCTTGCCGGGACAGTCCTCTGGAAACACCATATATTTT.

The chain employs TRBV7-2 and TRBJ2-2; 10 bases match TRBD2. Unmatched junction bases numbered 6, after V lost 5 bases and J lost 6 bases. The CDR3 covers 15 residues. Germline assignment: CDR1 SGHTA and CDR2 FQGNSA. The DNA for the CDR3 is TGTGCCAGCAGCCCTTATAGCGGGGGGTCCGGGGAGCTGTTTTTT. Encoded protein: CASSPYSGGSGELFF.

This clonotype was counted between two and nine times. J is TRBJ2-7 and V is TRBV11-2; 9 bases align to TRBD1. Germline CDR1 and CDR2: SGHAT and FQNNGV. V was clipped by 1 base and J by 6 bases; unmatched bases: 10. This CDR3 has 16 amino acids. CDR3 nucleotides: TGTGCCAGCAGCTTAGTCCTTCGGGGACAGGGAGGCGAGCAGTACTTC. The encoded protein is CASSLVLRGQGGEQYF.

The V call is TRBV5-6, the J call TRBJ2-7; 7 bases are a match to TRBD2. The CDR3 sequence is 14 residues long. Germline V CDR1 and CDR2: SGHDT, YYEEEE. The V segment lost 9 bases and the J segment 2 bases; nucleotides outside the gene matches: 11. The CDR3 sequence: CATTPGRGAYEQYF. CDR3 in DNA: TGTGCCACTACACCGGGCCGGGGGGCCTACGAGCAGTACTTC. The full variable domain, completed using reference TRBV5-6 and TRBJ2-7, is DAGVTQSPTHLIKTRGQQVTLRCSPKSGHDTVSWYQQALGQGPQFIFQYYEEEERQRGNFPDRFSGHQFPNYSSELNVNALLLGDSALYLCATTPGRGAYEQYFGPGTRLTVT.

Comments on this clonotype: Its ends do not fully match the called genes, so a read error is possible. J is TRBJ2-2 and V is TRBV18; D may be TRBD2 (7 bases). This CDR3 has 15 residues. Germline assignment: CDR1 KGHSH and CDR2 LQKENI. CDR3 in amino acids: CASSPGQSGTGGLFF. The CDR3 coding sequence is TGTGCCAGCTCACCGGGACAAAGCGGGACCGGGGGGCTGTTTTTT.

This clonotype was found a few times. This chain uses TRBV7-2 with TRBJ2-1; D is unclear. The CDR3 runs to 13 residues. CDR1 and CDR2 from the germline V gene are SGHTA and FQGNSA. V lost 1 base and J 8 bases, leaving 9 bases between the germline ends. The CDR3 protein is CASSLVAGDEQFF. The CDR3 DNA follows: TGTGCCAGCAGCTTAGTGGCAGGCGATGAGCAGTTCTTC.

This clonotype has more than one count but fewer than ten. The chain uses TRBV6-2 or TRBV6-3 and TRBJ2-3, with TRBD2 matching over 8 bases. V gave up 7 bases and J gave up 4 bases; unmatched junction bases: 7. Germline V lookup: CDR1 MNHEY, CDR2 SVGEGT. This CDR3 comprises 14 residues. The CDR3 DNA is TGTGCCAGCATCCCCGGGGGGGCGTCAGATACGCAGTATTTT. Its translation: CASIPGGASDTQYF.

This chain links TRBV7-2 with TRBJ1-4; tentatively, D is TRBD1 (6 bases). The CDR3 loop spans 15 amino acids. CDR1 is SGHTA, CDR2 FQGNSA, per germline. The ends were cut back, 0 bases at V and 7 bases at J, with 12 bases in the middle. The DNA of the CDR3 is TGTGCCAGCAGCTTAGCTCTGGGGGCGCGTGAAAAACTGTTTTTT. Protein sequence: CASSLALGAREKLFF.

This clonotype was picked up one time. The chain carries TRBV20-1 and TRBJ2-1, with 7 bases that match TRBD1. Germline V CDR1 and CDR2: DFQATT, SNEGSKA (reference sequence). V lost 3 bases to trimming and J lost 9 bases; unmatched junction nucleotides: 5. This CDR3 has 12 amino acids. In nucleotides, the CDR3 is TGCAGTGCTAGCGACAGGGAAGGTGAGCAGTTCTTC. Amino acids: CSASDREGEQFF.

The chain links TRBV12-3 or TRBV12-4 to TRBJ2-7; D possibly corresponds to TRBD2 (6 bases). V gave up 8 bases and J gave up 7 bases, with 12 bases separating them. The CDR3 extends over 11 amino acids. The CDR3 nucleotides are TGTGCCAGCGGGGGGACGTGGGAGCAGTACTTC. Translation: CASGGTWEQYF.

A few counts support this clonotype. This sequence joins TRBV27 and TRBJ2-1, with D uncertain. This CDR3 contains 13 residues. CDR1 and CDR2 from the germline V gene are MNHEY and SMNVEV (reference sequence). Trimming pared 2 bases from V and 5 bases from J, leaving 7 bases between. Written as DNA, the CDR3 is TGTGCCAGCAGTTTAGGAAGCAACAATGAGCAGTTCTTC. Translation: CASSLGSNNEQFF.

The gene calls are TRBV29-1 and TRBJ1-5, with a tentative D call TRBD1 (5 bases). This CDR3 has 13 residues. V lost 5 bases, J lost 3 bases, and 11 bases lay in between. Germline CDR1 and CDR2: SQVTM and ANQGSEA. The CDR3 sequence: CSVPGGPNQPQHF. The CDR3, as DNA: TGCAGCGTTCCCGGGGGACCCAATCAGCCCCAGCATTTT.

V usage is TRBV28 and J usage is TRBJ2-3; D is tentatively TRBD1 or TRBD2 (5 bases each). V was pared by 8 bases and J by 9 bases, with 18 bases between. Germline-derived CDR1 and CDR2 are MDHEN and SYDVKM. The CDR3 length is 13 residues. For the CDR3, the DNA is TGTGCCAGCTGCCCATCGGGAAGGGGCACGCAGTATTTT. This codes for CASCPSGRGTQYF.

This chain links TRBV19 with TRBJ2-1; 12 bases align to TRBD2. Per the germline V gene, CDR1 is LNHDA and CDR2 is SQIVND (reference sequence). The CDR3 loop spans 16 amino acids. J was trimmed by 9 bases and V by 8 bases; bases with no gene match: 14. The CDR3, as DNA: TGTGCCAGTGAGCGGACTAGCGGGACCATAGGGCGTGAGCAGTTCTTC. It translates to CASERTSGTIGREQFF. The whole variable domain, filled in from reference TRBV19 and TRBJ2-1, reads DGGITQSPKYLFRKEGQNVTLSCEQNLNHDAMYWYRQDPGQGLRLIYYSQIVNDFQKGDIAEGYSVSREKKESFPLTVTSAQKNPTAFYLCASERTSGTIGREQFFGPGTRLTVL.

This clonotype was detected a few times. The chain has TRBV7-9 and TRBJ2-3; TRBD2 might be the D (6 bases). The CDR3 covers 16 residues. Germline CDR1 is SEHNR and CDR2 is FQNEAQ (reference sequence). V lost 4 bases, J lost 2 bases, and 16 bases lay in between. CDR3 sequence: CASSSRDLTFTDTQYF. As DNA, the CDR3 is TGTGCCAGCAGCTCTCGGGACTTAACCTTCACAGATACGCAGTATTTT.

This chain links TRBV10-3 with TRBJ1-6, with D perhaps matching TRBD1 (6 bases). Trimming cost V 3 bases and J 5 bases, with 17 bases left between them. This CDR3 is 17 amino acids long. In germline, CDR1 is ENHRY, CDR2 SYGVKD. CDR3 region: CAISDTNRELNNSPLHF. The CDR3 DNA sequence: TGTGCCATCAGTGATACTAACAGGGAACTGAATAATTCACCCCTCCACTTT.

This chain connects TRBV28 to TRBJ2-5; 7 nucleotides line up with TRBD1. The CDR3 is 14 residues long. In germline, CDR1 is MDHEN, CDR2 SYDVKM. J was trimmed by 4 bases and V by 2 bases; bases with no gene match: 4. The CDR3 nucleotides are TGTGCCAGCAGTTTAACAGGGGCCGGAGAGACCCAGTACTTC. Residues: CASSLTGAGETQYF.